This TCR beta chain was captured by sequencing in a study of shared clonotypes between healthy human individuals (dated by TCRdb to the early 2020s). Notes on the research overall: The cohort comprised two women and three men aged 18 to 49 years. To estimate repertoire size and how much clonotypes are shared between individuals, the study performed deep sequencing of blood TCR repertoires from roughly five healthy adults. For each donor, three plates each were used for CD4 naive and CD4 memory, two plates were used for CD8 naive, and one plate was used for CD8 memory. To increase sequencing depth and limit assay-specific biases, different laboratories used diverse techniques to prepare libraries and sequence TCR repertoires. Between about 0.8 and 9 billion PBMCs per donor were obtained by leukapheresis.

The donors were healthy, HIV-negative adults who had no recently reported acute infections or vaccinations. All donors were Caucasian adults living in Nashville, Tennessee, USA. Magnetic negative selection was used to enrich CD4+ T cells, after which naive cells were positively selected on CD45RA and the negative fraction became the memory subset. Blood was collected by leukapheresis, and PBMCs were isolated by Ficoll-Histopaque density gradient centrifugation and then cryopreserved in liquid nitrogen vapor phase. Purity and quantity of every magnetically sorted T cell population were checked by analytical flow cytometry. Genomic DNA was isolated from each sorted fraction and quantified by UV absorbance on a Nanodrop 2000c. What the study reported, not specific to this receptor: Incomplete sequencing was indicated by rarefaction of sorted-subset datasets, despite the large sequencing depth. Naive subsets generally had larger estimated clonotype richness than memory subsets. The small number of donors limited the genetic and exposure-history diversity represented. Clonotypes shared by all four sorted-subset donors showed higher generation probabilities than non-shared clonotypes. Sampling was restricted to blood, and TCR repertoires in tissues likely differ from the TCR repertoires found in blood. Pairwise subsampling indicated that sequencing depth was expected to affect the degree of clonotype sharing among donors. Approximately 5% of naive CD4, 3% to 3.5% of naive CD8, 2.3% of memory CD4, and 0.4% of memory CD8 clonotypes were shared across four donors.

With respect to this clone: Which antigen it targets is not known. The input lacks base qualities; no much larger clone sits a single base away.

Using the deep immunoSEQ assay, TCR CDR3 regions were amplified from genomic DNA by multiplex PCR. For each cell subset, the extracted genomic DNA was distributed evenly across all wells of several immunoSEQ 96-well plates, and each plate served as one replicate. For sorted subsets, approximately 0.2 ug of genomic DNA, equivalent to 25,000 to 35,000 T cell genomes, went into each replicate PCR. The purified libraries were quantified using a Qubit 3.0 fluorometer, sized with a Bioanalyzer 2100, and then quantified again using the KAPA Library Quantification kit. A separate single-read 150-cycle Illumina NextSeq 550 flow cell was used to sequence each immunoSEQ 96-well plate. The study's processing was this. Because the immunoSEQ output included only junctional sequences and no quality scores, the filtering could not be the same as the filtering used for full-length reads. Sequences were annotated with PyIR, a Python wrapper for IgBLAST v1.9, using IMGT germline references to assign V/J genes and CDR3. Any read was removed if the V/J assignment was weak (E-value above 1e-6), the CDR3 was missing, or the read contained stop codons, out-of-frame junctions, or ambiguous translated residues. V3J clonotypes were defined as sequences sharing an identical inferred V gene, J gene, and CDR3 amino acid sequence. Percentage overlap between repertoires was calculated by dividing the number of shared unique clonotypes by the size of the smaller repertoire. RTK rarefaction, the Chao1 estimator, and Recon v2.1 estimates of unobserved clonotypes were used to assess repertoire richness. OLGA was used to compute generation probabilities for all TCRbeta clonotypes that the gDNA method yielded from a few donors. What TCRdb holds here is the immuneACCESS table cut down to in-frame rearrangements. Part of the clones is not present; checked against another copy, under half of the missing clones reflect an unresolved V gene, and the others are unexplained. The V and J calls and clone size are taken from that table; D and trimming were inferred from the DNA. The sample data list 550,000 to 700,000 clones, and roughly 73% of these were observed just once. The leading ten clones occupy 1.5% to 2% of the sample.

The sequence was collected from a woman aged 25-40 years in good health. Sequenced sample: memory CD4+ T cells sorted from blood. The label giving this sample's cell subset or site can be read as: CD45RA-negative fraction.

The sequenced DNA is TGTGCCAGCAGGCCAAACTCCGGGACAGAAGCTTACGAGCAGTACTTC. Its amino acids are CASRPNSGTEAYEQYF. Recombination joined TRBV11-2 with TRBJ2-7; 7 junctional bases match TRBD1. The germline V and J ends show losses of 6 bases and 4 bases respectively, and no gene match explains 15 bases of the junction. For CDR1 and CDR2, the germline V gene lists SGHAT and FQNNGV. The CDR3 runs 16 residues from the cysteine to the phenylalanine. Only CDR3 DNA remains: 48 bases, in frame from the first base.